Sequencing of this TCR beta chain was carried out in a study of blood T cell repertoires in COVID-19. About the research overall: The United States, Italy and Spain provided the acute and convalescent COVID-19 samples.

TCRdb's table, derived via immunoSEQ multiplex PCR, lists solely in-frame clones and lacks some. The sample carries 200,000 to 300,000 clones, 75% to 90% recorded once. The TCR originated in a man between 35 and 55 years old who had recovered from COVID-19. Sequencing was carried out using PBMCs or T cells enriched from blood (not recorded which).

In nucleotides, the CDR3 is TGTGCCAGCAGTGATTGGGGGGGCGGGGTGAACACTGAAGCTTTCTTT. The encoded protein is CASSDWGGGVNTEAFF. The rearrangement links TRBV25-1 to TRBJ1-1; tentative D call: TRBD1 (6 bases). The CDR3 runs to 16 residues. Germline V gene sequence: CDR1 MGHDK, CDR2 SYGVNS. V was trimmed by 3 bases and J by 0 bases, leaving 14 bases between them.